This TCR beta chain was profiled in a study of radiation and T cells in renal cell carcinoma. Germline CDR1 reads GTSNPN; CDR2 reads SVGIG (reference sequence). This CDR3 has 17 amino acids. The V end was cut by 5 bases, the J end by 2 bases, with 22 bases between. Time point here: blood 4 weeks post-SBRT, at nephrectomy. Documented treatment: 15 Gy SBRT to primary tumor, nephrectomy 4 weeks later. Serial blood draws occurred at baseline and 2 and 4 weeks post-SBRT. Profiling relied on immunoSEQ multiplex PCR, and the TCRdb table lists in-frame clones only, not all of them. In the table there are over 85,000 clones, 85% of which are singletons.

This chain links TRBV30 with TRBJ1-5; perhaps TRBD1 as D (5 bases). This TCR was sampled from a man aged 45-65 years with renal cell carcinoma. The sample consisted of blood, taken from a patient whose treatment included radiotherapy and nephrectomy. The CDR3 DNA is TGTGCCTGGCCTCAGGGCGGTCCAAGGCGAGGCAATCAGCCCCAGCATTTT. This sequence encodes CAWPQGGPRRGNQPQHF.